The 25 T cell receptor beta chains listed next were all sequenced from one sample in a study of blood T cell repertoires in COVID-19. Method: immunoSEQ multiplex PCR; TCRdb's copy keeps in-frame clones and lacks some. The data hold hundreds of thousands of clones, with roughly 79% observed a single time. The sequenced material came from peripheral blood. These receptors all come from an elderly woman with COVID-19, enrolled during active disease.

This clone was observed once. J is TRBJ2-3 and V is TRBV6-6; D unresolved. V lost 10 bases, J lost 1 base, and 12 bases lay in between. The CDR3 totals 13 residues. In germline, CDR1 is MNHNY, CDR2 SVGAGI (reference sequence). In DNA, the CDR3 is TGTGCCACCGAAGACATGCGCACAGATACGCAGTATTTT. Translation gives CATEDMRTDTQYF.

The J gene is TRBJ2-1, the V gene TRBV10-3, with 7 bases identical to TRBD2. Germline V lookup: CDR1 ENHRY, CDR2 SYGVKD. The V and J ends lost 4 bases and 6 bases, in that order; junction bases with no gene match: 6. This CDR3 is built from 14 residues. The CDR3 coding sequence is TGTGCCATCAGTGGGGAGCGGGACCTCAATGAGCAGTTCTTC. Its translation is CAISGERDLNEQFF.

The gene calls are TRBV30 and TRBJ1-2, with 9 bases matching TRBD1. The CDR3 is made up of 14 amino acids. Per the germline V gene, CDR1 is GTSNPN and CDR2 is SVGIG (reference sequence). V lost 8 bases, J lost 2 bases, and 9 bases stayed unmatched. This CDR3 reads CAGRGQGGNYGYTF. For the CDR3, the DNA is TGTGCCGGAAGGGGACAGGGAGGAAACTATGGCTACACCTTC.

The chain recombines TRBV30 with TRBJ1-1; D possibly corresponds to TRBD1 (5 bases). CDR3 length equals 14 residues. Trimming left V 2 bases short and J 3 bases short, with 13 bases between. CDR1 GTSNPN and CDR2 SVGIG come from the germline V gene (reference sequence). DNA of the CDR3: TGTGCCTGGAGTCCTACAGGAGAATACACTGAAGCTTTCTTT. It encodes CAWSPTGEYTEAFF.

The chain joins TRBV27 to TRBJ1-3; D not resolved. This CDR3 contains 14 residues. V dropped 2 bases and J dropped 3 bases, with 8 bases sitting between them. The germline gives CDR1 MNHEY, CDR2 SMNVEV (reference sequence). The CDR3 bases are TGTGCCAGCAGTTTAAGAGGGAATGGAAACACCATATATTTT. It codes for CASSLRGNGNTIYF.

The chain is built from TRBV3-1 (or the pseudogene TRBV3-2) and TRBJ2-3; 9 positions agree with TRBD1. The J segment lost 6 bases and the V segment lost 1 base, leaving 5 bases of the junction unmatched. CDR3 size: 15 residues. Germline V gene data show CDR1 as LGHDT and CDR2 as YNNKEL (reference sequence). CDR3 protein: CASSQAGQGRDTQYF. In nucleotides, the CDR3 is TGTGCCAGCAGCCAAGCAGGACAGGGGAGGGATACGCAGTATTTT.

CDR3 sequence reads: CASSSKTDLDYGYTF. The DNA for the CDR3 is TGTGCCAGCAGCTCGAAGACAGATTTGGACTATGGCTACACCTTC. This rearrangement joins TRBV5-4 to TRBJ1-2; weak D call: TRBD1 (5 bases). Germline V gene sequence: CDR1 SGHNT, CDR2 YYREEE (reference sequence). The CDR3 covers 15 residues. V was pared by 3 bases and J by 3 bases, with 15 bases between.

The chain employs TRBV5-1 and TRBJ1-2; 7 bases line up with TRBD1. The CDR3 has 13 residues. V trimming: 1 base; J trimming: 8 bases; junction bases outside the gene matches: 5. CDR1 and CDR2 (germline): SGHRS, YFSETQ. In DNA form, the CDR3 reads TGCGCCAGCAGCTTGAAGGGGGCGCAAGGCTACACCTTC. This translates into CASSLKGAQGYTF.

This clone was counted a few times. The J gene is TRBJ2-7, the V gene TRBV14, with 7 bases that match TRBD2. The CDR3 extends over 15 amino acids. The V and J ends lost 4 bases and 4 bases, in that order; junction bases with no gene match: 10. Germline CDR1 SGHDN, CDR2 FVKESK. CDR3 DNA sequence: TGTGCCAGCAGCCCTAAGAGACTAGCCGGGTACGAGCAGTACTTC. As protein: CASSPKRLAGYEQYF.

The chain joins TRBV19 to TRBJ1-1; no clear D gene. The CDR3 runs to 13 residues. Germline CDR1 reads LNHDA; CDR2 reads SQIVND (reference sequence). Trimming pared 0 bases from V and 8 bases from J, leaving 10 bases between. The CDR3 is CASSIDIWREAFF. The CDR3 coding sequence is TGTGCCAGTAGTATAGATATTTGGAGAGAAGCTTTCTTT.

For the CDR3, the DNA is TGTGCCAGCAGAGCCCAGGGAAAAGAACAGCCCCAGCATTTT. This codes for CASRAQGKEQPQHF. The chain couples TRBV6-5 to TRBJ1-5; maybe TRBD1 (5 bases). Trimming left V 6 bases short and J 7 bases short, with 16 bases between. The germline V gene has CDR1 MNHEY and CDR2 SVGAGI. This CDR3 is 14 amino acids long.

The chain is built from TRBV19 and TRBJ1-5; TRBD1 aligns across 10 bases. The CDR3 is made up of 14 amino acids. The germline gives CDR1 LNHDA, CDR2 SQIVND (reference sequence). The J segment lost 5 bases and the V segment lost 8 bases, leaving 6 bases of the junction unmatched. CDR3: CASAGTGVDQPQHF. The CDR3 DNA is TGTGCCAGTGCCGGGACAGGGGTCGATCAGCCCCAGCATTTT. Together with reference TRBV19 and TRBJ1-5, the CDR3 gives the full variable domain: DGGITQSPKYLFRKEGQNVTLSCEQNLNHDAMYWYRQDPGQGLRLIYYSQIVNDFQKGDIAEGYSVSREKKESFPLTVTSAQKNPTAFYLCASAGTGVDQPQHFGDGTRLSIL.

This chain connects TRBV18 to TRBJ2-7; TRBD1 agrees at 9 bases. V was pared by 3 bases and J by 2 bases, with 5 bases of the junction left unmatched. Germline CDR1 and CDR2: KGHSH and LQKENI. This CDR3 is built from 15 residues. The CDR3 sequence: CASSPGQGPTYEQYF. CDR3 nucleotide sequence: TGTGCCAGCTCACCGGGACAGGGCCCGACCTACGAGCAGTACTTC.

This chain connects TRBV7-2 to TRBJ2-2; 8 bases map to TRBD2. Germline V gene lookup returns CDR1 SGHTA and CDR2 FQGNSA. There are 15 residues in the CDR3. The ends lost 3 bases at V and 5 bases at J; junction bases unmatched: 5. The CDR3 reads CASSLSGGQTGELFF. DNA for the CDR3: TGTGCCAGCAGCTTGAGCGGGGGACAAACCGGGGAGCTGTTTTTT.

The rearrangement uses TRBV7-3 and TRBJ2-3; 9 nucleotides align to TRBD2. The CDR3 has 15 amino acids. The ends lost 5 bases at V and 4 bases at J; junction bases unmatched: 7. Germline V gene lookup returns CDR1 SGHTA and CDR2 FQGTGA. The CDR3 spells CASSPRGGSPDTQYF. The CDR3 nucleotides read TGTGCCAGCAGCCCGCGGGGGGGCTCCCCAGATACGCAGTATTTT.

The chain employs TRBV3-1 (or the pseudogene TRBV3-2) and TRBJ2-3; 9 bases line up with TRBD2. CDR3 length: 15 amino acids. V shed 5 bases and J 2 bases; nucleotides not matched to a gene: 5. The germline V gene encodes CDR1 LGHDT and CDR2 YNNKEL (reference sequence). The CDR3 is CASSKTSGYTDTQYF. In DNA form, the CDR3 reads TGTGCCAGCAGCAAGACTAGCGGATACACAGATACGCAGTATTTT.

This clone was recorded a few times. This chain joins TRBV5-1 and TRBJ1-1; tentative D call: TRBD1 (5 bases). The V end lost 4 bases, the J end lost 2 bases, and 9 bases lay between the germline ends. Germline V gene data show CDR1 as SGHRS and CDR2 as YFSETQ. There are 13 residues in the CDR3. In nucleotides, the CDR3 is TGCGCCAGCAGCCCCGACAGTAACACTGAAGCTTTCTTT. This sequence encodes CASSPDSNTEAFF.

This clone appeared a few times. The chain carries TRBV4-1 and TRBJ1-2; 8 bases line up with TRBD1. V shed 5 bases, J shed 1 base, and the junction held 3 bases outside the gene matches. The CDR3 length is 14 residues. Germline CDR1 MGHRA, CDR2 YSYEKL. The chain's CDR3 is CASSNRGDNYGYTF. DNA of the CDR3: TGCGCCAGCAGCAACAGGGGGGATAACTATGGCTACACCTTC.

The chain employs TRBV5-1 and TRBJ2-2; TRBD1 aligns across 7 bases. The V gene end was trimmed by 2 bases and the J gene end by 5 bases; junction bases not matched to a gene: 9. Germline values: CDR1 SGHRS, CDR2 YFSETQ. The CDR3 sequence is 16 residues long. The CDR3 reads CASSLALGTVTGELFF. Here the CDR3 DNA reads TGCGCCAGCAGCTTAGCGTTGGGGACAGTTACCGGGGAGCTGTTTTTT. Using reference TRBV5-1 and TRBJ2-2 for the parts outside the CDR3, the full variable domain is KAGVTQTPRYLIKTRGQQVTLSCSPISGHRSVSWYQQTPGQGLQFLFEYFSETQRNKGNFPGRFSGRQFSNSRSEMNVSTLELGDSALYLCASSLALGTVTGELFFGEGSRLTVL.

The J gene is TRBJ1-4, the V gene TRBV27; D is undetermined. The ends were cut back, 6 bases at V and 4 bases at J, with 18 bases in the middle. The germline V gene encodes CDR1 MNHEY and CDR2 SMNVEV (reference sequence). The CDR3 totals 16 residues. The CDR3 sequence is CASSSELRPHNEKLFF. DNA of the CDR3: TGTGCCAGCAGCTCCGAACTCAGGCCCCATAATGAAAAACTGTTTTTT.

V is TRBV28 and J is TRBJ1-1, with D possibly being TRBD1 (5 bases). The germline V gene encodes CDR1 MDHEN and CDR2 SYDVKM. The CDR3 is 12 residues long. Trimming stripped 11 bases from V and 3 bases from J, with 13 bases between. The CDR3 DNA reads TGTGCCTCAGGGAGGGGAGACACTGAAGCTTTCTTT. Translating gives CASGRGDTEAFF.

The chain employs TRBV5-5 and TRBJ1-1; D is unclear. V was trimmed by 1 base and J by 3 bases, leaving 10 bases between them. This CDR3 contains 14 residues. Per the germline V gene, CDR1 is SGHKS and CDR2 is YYEKEE (reference sequence). CDR3 nucleotide sequence: TGTGCCAGCAGCTTGACCAGGAGGGACACTGAAGCTTTCTTT. It specifies CASSLTRRDTEAFF.

This clone has a handful of counts. The rearrangement uses TRBV6-1 and TRBJ2-2; weak D call: TRBD1 (6 bases). Per the germline V gene, CDR1 is MNHNS and CDR2 is SASEGT. Trimming pared 3 bases from V and 5 bases from J, leaving 16 bases between. The CDR3 covers 16 residues. CDR3 coding DNA: TGTGCCAGCAGTGATTTTACAGGGTGGAGGACCGGGGAGCTGTTTTTT. Its protein is CASSDFTGWRTGELFF.

This chain links TRBV29-1 with TRBJ2-3, with TRBD2 matching 7 bases. With 4 bases clipped from V and 2 bases from J, the junction kept 9 bases outside the gene matches. The CDR3 has 15 amino acids. Germline V gives CDR1 SQVTM, CDR2 ANQGSEA. The DNA of the CDR3 is TGCAGCGTTGGCTTTGAGCGGGGCTCCACAGATACGCAGTATTTT. Translation: CSVGFERGSTDTQYF.

V is TRBV28 and J is TRBJ1-1; weak D call: TRBD1 (6 bases). Deletions cut 5 bases from V and 0 bases from J, with 7 bases between. Germline lookup yields CDR1 MDHEN and CDR2 SYDVKM. The CDR3 has 13 amino acids. CDR3 in DNA: TGTGCCAGCAGTAGGGGGATGAACACTGAAGCTTTCTTT. This codes for CASSRGMNTEAFF.